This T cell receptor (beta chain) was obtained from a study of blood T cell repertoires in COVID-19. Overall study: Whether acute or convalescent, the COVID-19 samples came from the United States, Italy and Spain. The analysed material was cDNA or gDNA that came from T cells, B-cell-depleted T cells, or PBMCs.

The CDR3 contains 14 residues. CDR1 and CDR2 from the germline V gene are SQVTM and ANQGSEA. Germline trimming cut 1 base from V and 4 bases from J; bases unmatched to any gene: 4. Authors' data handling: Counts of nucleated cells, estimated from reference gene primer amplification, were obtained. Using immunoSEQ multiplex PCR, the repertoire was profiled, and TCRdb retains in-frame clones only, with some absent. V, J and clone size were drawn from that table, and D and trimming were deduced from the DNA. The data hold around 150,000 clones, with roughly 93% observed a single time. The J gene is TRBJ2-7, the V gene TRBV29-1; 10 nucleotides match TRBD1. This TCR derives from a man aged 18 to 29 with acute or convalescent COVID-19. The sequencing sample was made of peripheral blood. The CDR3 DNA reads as TGCAGCGTTGAAGCTAAGGGACAGGGGTACGAGCAGTACTTC. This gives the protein CSVEAKGQGYEQYF.